This T cell receptor (beta chain) derives from a study of T cells after yellow fever vaccination. Trimming removed 6 bases from V and 0 bases from J, with 12 bases in between. CDR1 and CDR2 (germline): DFQATT, SNEGSKA (reference sequence). The length of the CDR3 is 13 residues. This clonotype has more than one count but fewer than ten. TCRdb passed the 5' RACE reads through MiXCR, listing each CDR3 protein once. The sample has 280,000 or so distinct CDR3 sequences; 8.5% to 10% are singletons. The TCR comes from a young man who received the YFV17D yellow fever vaccine. V usage is TRBV20-1 and J usage is TRBJ2-7; no clear D. The specimen comprised CD4+ T cells sorted from PBMCs, sampled 5 days after the yellow fever booster vaccination. The CDR3 coding sequence is TGCAGTGCGCCCGGGTTAAGCTCCTACGAGCAGTACTTC. Amino acids: CSAPGLSSYEQYF.